This TCR beta chain stems from a study of T-cell memory formation after mild COVID-19. TCRdb re-called the 5' RACE reads with MiXCR, one entry per CDR3 protein. The sample holds about 540,000 distinct CDR3 sequences, 20% seen once. Germline V CDR1 and CDR2: MNHEY, SVGAGI. The CDR3 covers 17 residues. V gave up 7 bases and J gave up 4 bases; unmatched junction bases: 13. Study-wide findings and caveats: CD4+ bias marked clones expanding day 15 to 37, unlike balanced contracting clones. CD4+ clones that contracted lay mainly in CM and EM; CD8+ ones lay in EMRA.

Comments on this clonotype: The target antigen is unknown.

V gene TRBV6-5 combines with J gene TRBJ2-6; TRBD2 agrees at 7 bases. This receptor was obtained from an adult woman who had mild COVID-19 (a few samples of this study predate the infection). Cell type and time point are not known. Sequenced material: PBMCs or a T cell subset sorted from them (not recorded which). CDR3 region: CASTKGLPGRGANVLTF. The CDR3 DNA follows: TGTGCCAGCACCAAGGGGCTCCCCGGGAGGGGGGCCAACGTCCTGACTTTC.